Here is one T cell receptor beta chain with its context. Its antigen is not known. Germline values: CDR1 SGHNT, CDR2 YYREEE (reference sequence). The CDR3 loop spans 14 amino acids. The V and J ends lost 4 bases and 4 bases, in that order; junction bases with no gene match: 6. The repertoire was sequenced with immunoSEQ multiplex PCR; TCRdb's copy has only in-frame clones and lacks some. Altogether under 250,000 clones are present, more than 75% being singletons, with the ten largest covering 2% to 3%. This record belongs to a study of cytomegalovirus exposure and HLA in healthy donors. Study in general: The 550 to 800 first-cohort repertoires and the roughly 120 validation repertoires shared the same platform, a later analysis reported. Study findings and constraints: Later, an analysis found that TCR clusters from the first cohort tended to co-occur in the roughly 110 validation repertoires. Most TCR sequences showed up rarely, but some public TCRs showed up in many donors. Among TCR beta chains, those listed as cytomegalovirus-associated numbered under 200.

V and J are TRBV5-4 and TRBJ2-5; 8 nucleotides match TRBD1. Sequenced: PBMCs. The sequence derives from a man younger than 30 in good health and CMV-seronegative. This chain's CDR3 is CASSQDRDRETQYF. CDR3 nucleotides: TGTGCCAGCAGCCAGGACAGGGATAGAGAGACCCAGTACTTC.